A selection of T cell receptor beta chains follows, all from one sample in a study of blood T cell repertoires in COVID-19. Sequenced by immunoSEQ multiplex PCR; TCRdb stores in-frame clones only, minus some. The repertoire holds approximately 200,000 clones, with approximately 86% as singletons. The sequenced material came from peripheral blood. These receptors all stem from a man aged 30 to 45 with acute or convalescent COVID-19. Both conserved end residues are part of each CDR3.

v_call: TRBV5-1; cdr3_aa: CASSLNMRVGETQYF
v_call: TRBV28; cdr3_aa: CASSVDRAQHF
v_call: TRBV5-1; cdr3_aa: CARIGTVDQNIQYF
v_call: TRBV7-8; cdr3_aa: CASSAVAARNIQYF
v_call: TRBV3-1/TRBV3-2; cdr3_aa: CASSQRGNIQYF
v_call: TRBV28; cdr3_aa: CASGGGFTDTQYF
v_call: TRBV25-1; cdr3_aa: CASSTGGGLDTQYF
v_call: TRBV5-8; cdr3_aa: CASSPRGLGTEAFF
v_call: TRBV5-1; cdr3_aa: CASSAGPRIANTGELFF
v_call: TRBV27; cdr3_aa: CASSLHTGELFF
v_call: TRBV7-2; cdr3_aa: CASSLMGTGLTDTQYF
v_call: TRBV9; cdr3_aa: CASSPSGGGYNEQFF
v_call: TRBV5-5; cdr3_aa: CASSSRLLTRYTPREQYF
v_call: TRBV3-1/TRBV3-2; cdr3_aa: CASSRDRRTDTQYF
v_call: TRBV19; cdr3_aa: CASSYEVTLTGNTIYF
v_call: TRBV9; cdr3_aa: CASSVVGSNTEAFF
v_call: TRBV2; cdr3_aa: CARAGLAANEQFF
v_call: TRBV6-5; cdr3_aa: CATSGQGVYEQYF
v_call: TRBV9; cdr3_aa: CASSARGQSSYEQYF
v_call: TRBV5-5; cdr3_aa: CASTRSYTDTQYF
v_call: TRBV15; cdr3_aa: CATSIHSSYEQYF
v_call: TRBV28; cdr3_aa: CAIRVATNEKLFF
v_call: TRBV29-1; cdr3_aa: CSVDRGSETQYF
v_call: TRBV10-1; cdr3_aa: CASSESGLAGVQETQYF
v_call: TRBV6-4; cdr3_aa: CATLGVDSGNTIYF
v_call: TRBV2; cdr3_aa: CASSEDRGAYGYTF
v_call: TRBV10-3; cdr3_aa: CAISGWTGNTGELFF
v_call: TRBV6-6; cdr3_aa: CASRLPSGGAGELFF
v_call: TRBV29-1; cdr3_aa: CSVRNAGGDQPQHF
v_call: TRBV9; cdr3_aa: CASSPSGGRASPLHF
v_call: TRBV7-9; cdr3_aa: CASSSTWDRGRKREKLFF
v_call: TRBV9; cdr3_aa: CASSGDRGSYEQYF
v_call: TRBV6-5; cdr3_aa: CAHRTETQYF
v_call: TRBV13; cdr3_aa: CASSLGAGAGNTIYF
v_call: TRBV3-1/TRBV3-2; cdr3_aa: CASSDRGLYGYTF
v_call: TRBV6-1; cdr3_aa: CASSEVNPGQDDYLNSPLHF
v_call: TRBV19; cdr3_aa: CASRRTSGSYEQYF
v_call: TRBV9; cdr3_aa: CASSSLVVLLGTGVGEQYF
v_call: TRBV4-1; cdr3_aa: CASSQGLGQGVSYEQYF
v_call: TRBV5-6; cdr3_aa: CASSLVLGESYEQYF
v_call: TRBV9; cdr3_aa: CASSLQGGETQYF
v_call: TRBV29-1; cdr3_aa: CSVENHRGANYGYTF